This is a list of T cell receptor beta chains from one sample in a study of CD8 T cells in ankylosing spondylitis. From the 5' RACE reads, TCRdb called clonotypes with MiXCR, one entry per CDR3 protein. The table records about 240,000 distinct CDR3 sequences, roughly a quarter of them present only once. What was sequenced was blood, either unsorted or a sorted T cell fraction (not recorded which). Receptor source: a male donor with ankylosing spondylitis or in good health (not recorded which). Each CDR3 is given with its conserved first and last residue. Fields, in order: D gene, clone size, V gene, J gene, CDR3 DNA, CDR3 protein. A D gene is named only where the DNA matches it firmly. The size of a clone is reported for some rows only, either as once, few or many, or as a class for expanded clones.

d_call: -
clone_size: -
v_call: TRBV28
j_call: TRBJ1-3
cdr3_nt: TGTGCCAGCAGTTTCGGGTTTCCTGGAAACACCATATATTTT
cdr3_aa: CASSFGFPGNTIYF

d_call: -
clone_size: -
v_call: TRBV20-1
j_call: TRBJ2-5
cdr3_nt: TGCAGTGCTAGCGTCGGAGCGGGCCAAGAGACCCAGTACTTC
cdr3_aa: CSASVGAGQETQYF

d_call: TRBD1
clone_size: -
v_call: TRBV2
j_call: TRBJ2-3
cdr3_nt: TGTGCCAGCACAGGGGGCGCAGATACGCAGTATTTT
cdr3_aa: CASTGGADTQYF

d_call: TRBD1
clone_size: -
v_call: TRBV30
j_call: TRBJ2-1
cdr3_nt: TGTGCCTGGAACAGGGGGCAAGGCAATGAGCAGTTCTTC
cdr3_aa: CAWNRGQGNEQFF

d_call: TRBD1
clone_size: -
v_call: TRBV12-3/TRBV12-4
j_call: TRBJ1-6
cdr3_nt: TGTGCCAGCAGGCCTCGACAGGGGGGAAATTCACCCCTCCACTTT
cdr3_aa: CASRPRQGGNSPLHF

d_call: TRBD2
clone_size: few
v_call: TRBV20-1
j_call: TRBJ2-3
cdr3_nt: TGCAGTGCCTTCCCCGGACTAGCGGGGGACACAGATACGCAGTATTTT
cdr3_aa: CSAFPGLAGDTDTQYF

d_call: TRBD2
clone_size: -
v_call: TRBV7-8
j_call: TRBJ2-3
cdr3_nt: TGTGCCAGCAGCTTAGAAACGCTAGCGGGGGCTAGGGATACGCAGTATTTT
cdr3_aa: CASSLETLAGARDTQYF

d_call: -
clone_size: -
v_call: TRBV20-1
j_call: TRBJ2-3
cdr3_nt: TGCAGTGCCCCCGGCCGTACGCAGTATTTT
cdr3_aa: CSAPGRTQYF

d_call: -
clone_size: -
v_call: TRBV10-1
j_call: TRBJ1-1
cdr3_nt: TGCGCCAGCAGTGAGTCTGGTGGGAACACTGAAGCTTTCTTT
cdr3_aa: CASSESGGNTEAFF

d_call: -
clone_size: few
v_call: TRBV12-3/TRBV12-4
j_call: TRBJ2-7
cdr3_nt: TGTGCCAGCAGTTTAAGTACCGGCGAGCAGTACTTC
cdr3_aa: CASSLSTGEQYF

d_call: -
clone_size: -
v_call: TRBV6-2/TRBV6-3
j_call: TRBJ2-1
cdr3_nt: TGTGCCACCCATGGACGGAGCAAGAGCTCCTACAATGAGCAGTTCTTC
cdr3_aa: CATHGRSKSSYNEQFF

d_call: -
clone_size: few
v_call: TRBV7-2
j_call: TRBJ2-3
cdr3_nt: TGTGCCAGCAGAAACAGGGTCACAGATACGCAGTATTTT
cdr3_aa: CASRNRVTDTQYF

d_call: -
clone_size: many
v_call: TRBV5-1
j_call: TRBJ2-5
cdr3_nt: TGCGCCAGCAGCTTGGGAGGAGGGGGAAAAGAGACCCAGTACTTC
cdr3_aa: CASSLGGGGKETQYF

d_call: TRBD1
clone_size: many
v_call: TRBV20-1
j_call: TRBJ2-5
cdr3_nt: TGCAGTGCTAGGGGGACAGTCATCGAGGGTGAGACCCAGTACTTC
cdr3_aa: CSARGTVIEGETQYF

d_call: TRBD2
clone_size: -
v_call: TRBV5-1
j_call: TRBJ2-1
cdr3_nt: TGCGCCAGCAGCTTGGCGACTAGCGGTGATTCCTACAATGAGCAGTTCTTC
cdr3_aa: CASSLATSGDSYNEQFF

d_call: TRBD2
clone_size: -
v_call: TRBV12-3/TRBV12-4
j_call: TRBJ2-1
cdr3_nt: TGTGCCAGCAGTTTAGGGGGGACTAGTAATGAGCAGTTCTTC
cdr3_aa: CASSLGGTSNEQFF

d_call: -
clone_size: many
v_call: TRBV3-1
j_call: TRBJ1-2
cdr3_nt: TGTGCCAGCAGCCAAGGCTGGGGTCGGACAATGAAAAACTATGGCTACACCTTC
cdr3_aa: CASSQGWGRTMKNYGYTF

d_call: TRBD1
clone_size: -
v_call: TRBV20-1
j_call: TRBJ1-5
cdr3_nt: TGCAGTGCTAGAAACAGGGGAGGTGGCAATCAGCCCCAGCATTTT
cdr3_aa: CSARNRGGGNQPQHF

d_call: -
clone_size: -
v_call: TRBV20-1
j_call: TRBJ1-6
cdr3_nt: TGCAGTGCTAGAGATTCCCAAGGTGGGCTCAATTCACCCCTCCACTTT
cdr3_aa: CSARDSQGGLNSPLHF

d_call: -
clone_size: many
v_call: TRBV10-3
j_call: TRBJ1-6
cdr3_nt: TGTGCCATCAGTGAGTCAGGTGACTCACCCCTCCACTTT
cdr3_aa: CAISESGDSPLHF

d_call: -
clone_size: -
v_call: TRBV5-1
j_call: TRBJ2-2
cdr3_nt: TGCGCCAGCAGCTTGTACTCTAGTGTAACCGGGGAGCTGTTTTTT
cdr3_aa: CASSLYSSVTGELFF

d_call: -
clone_size: few
v_call: TRBV18
j_call: TRBJ1-5
cdr3_nt: TGTGCCAGCTCACCCCTCGGGGTGCCAAACAATCAGCCCCAGCATTTT
cdr3_aa: CASSPLGVPNNQPQHF

d_call: -
clone_size: many
v_call: TRBV12-3/TRBV12-4
j_call: TRBJ2-7
cdr3_nt: TGTGCCAGCAGTCCCCCGGCCGCTACCTACGAGCAGTACTTC
cdr3_aa: CASSPPAATYEQYF

d_call: -
clone_size: many
v_call: TRBV29-1
j_call: TRBJ2-5
cdr3_nt: TGCAGCGTTGTTACTGACCAAGAGACCCAGTACTTC
cdr3_aa: CSVVTDQETQYF

d_call: -
clone_size: -
v_call: TRBV7-2
j_call: TRBJ2-1
cdr3_nt: TGTGCCAGCAGCTTAGGAGGGGCCAGGTATGAGCAGTTCTTC
cdr3_aa: CASSLGGARYEQFF

d_call: TRBD2
clone_size: once
v_call: TRBV6-1
j_call: TRBJ2-3
cdr3_nt: TGTGCCAGCACCGAACGGGGAGGGTATACGCAGTATTTT
cdr3_aa: CASTERGGYTQYF

d_call: -
clone_size: -
v_call: TRBV21-1
j_call: TRBJ2-5
cdr3_nt: TGTGCCAGCAGCATGGGGGGCTGTGACAGCCAAGAGACCCAGTACTTC
cdr3_aa: CASSMGGCDSQETQYF

d_call: TRBD2
clone_size: many
v_call: TRBV3-1
j_call: TRBJ2-5
cdr3_nt: TGTGCCAGCAGCTTGTTAGCGGGGGAAGAGACCCAGTACTTC
cdr3_aa: CASSLLAGEETQYF

d_call: -
clone_size: many
v_call: TRBV12-3/TRBV12-4
j_call: TRBJ1-2
cdr3_nt: TGTGCCAGCAGTTTGGGGGATGGCTATGGCTACACCTTC
cdr3_aa: CASSLGDGYGYTF